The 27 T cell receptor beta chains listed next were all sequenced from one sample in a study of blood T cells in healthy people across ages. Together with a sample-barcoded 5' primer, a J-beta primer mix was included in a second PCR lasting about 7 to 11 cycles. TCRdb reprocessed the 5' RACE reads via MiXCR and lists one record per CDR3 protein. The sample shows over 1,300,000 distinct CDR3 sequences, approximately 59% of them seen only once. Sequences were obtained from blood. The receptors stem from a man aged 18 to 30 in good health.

In DNA form, the CDR3 reads TGCAGTGCTAGAGGGATAGGCGATGAAAAACTGTTTTTT. It translates to CSARGIGDEKLFF. V gene TRBV20-1 combines with J gene TRBJ1-4; unclear D gene. This CDR3 region has 13 residues. Germline CDR1 is DFQATT and CDR2 is SNEGSKA (reference sequence). The germline V and J ends were trimmed by 1 base and 6 bases, with 9 bases remaining between them.

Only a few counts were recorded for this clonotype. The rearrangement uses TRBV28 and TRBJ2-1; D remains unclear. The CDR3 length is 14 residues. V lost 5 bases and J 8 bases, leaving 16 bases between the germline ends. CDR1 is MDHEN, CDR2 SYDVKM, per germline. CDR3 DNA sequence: TGTGCCAGCAGTCTCACAGTTGACCCCCATGAGCAGTTCTTC. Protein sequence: CASSLTVDPHEQFF.

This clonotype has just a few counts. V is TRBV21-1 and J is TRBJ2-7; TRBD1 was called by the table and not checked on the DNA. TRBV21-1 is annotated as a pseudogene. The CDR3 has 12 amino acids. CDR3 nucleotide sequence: TGTGCCAGCAGCAATACAGGCTACGAGCAGTACTTC. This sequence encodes CASSNTGYEQYF.

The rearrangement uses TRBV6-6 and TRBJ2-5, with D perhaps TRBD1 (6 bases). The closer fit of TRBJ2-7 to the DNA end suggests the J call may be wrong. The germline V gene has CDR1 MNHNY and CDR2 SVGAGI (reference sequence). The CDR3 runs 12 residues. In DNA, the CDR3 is TGTGCCAGCTGGGACAACAACTACGAGCAGTACTTC. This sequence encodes CASWDNNYEQYF.

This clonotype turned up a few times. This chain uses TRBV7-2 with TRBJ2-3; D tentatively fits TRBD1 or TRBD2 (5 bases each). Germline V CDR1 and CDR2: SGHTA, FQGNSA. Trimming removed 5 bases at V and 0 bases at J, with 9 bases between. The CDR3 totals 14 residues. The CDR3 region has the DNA TGTGCCAGCAGCCTTTGGGACAGCACAGATACGCAGTATTTT. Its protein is CASSLWDSTDTQYF.

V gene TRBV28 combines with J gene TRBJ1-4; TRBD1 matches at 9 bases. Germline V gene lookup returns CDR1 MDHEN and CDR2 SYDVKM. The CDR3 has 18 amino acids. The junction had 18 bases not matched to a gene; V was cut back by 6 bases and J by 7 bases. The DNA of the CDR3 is TGTGCCAGCAGCCGCCGAGGGGACAGGGTCTTTATACTTGAAAAACTGTTTTTT. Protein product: CASSRRGDRVFILEKLFF.

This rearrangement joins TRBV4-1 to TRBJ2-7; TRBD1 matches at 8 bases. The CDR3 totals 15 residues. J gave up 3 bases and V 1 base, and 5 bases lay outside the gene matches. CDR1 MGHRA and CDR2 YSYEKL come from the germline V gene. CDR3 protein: CASSQVTGDFYEQYF. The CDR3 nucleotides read TGCGCCAGCAGCCAAGTGACAGGGGATTTCTACGAGCAGTACTTC.

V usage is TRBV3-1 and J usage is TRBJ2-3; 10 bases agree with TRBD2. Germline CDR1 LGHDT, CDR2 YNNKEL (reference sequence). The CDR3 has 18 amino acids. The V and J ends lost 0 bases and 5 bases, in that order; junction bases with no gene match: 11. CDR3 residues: CASSQDGWLAGDVDTQYF. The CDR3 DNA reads TGTGCCAGCAGCCAAGACGGGTGGCTAGCGGGAGATGTAGATACGCAGTATTTT.

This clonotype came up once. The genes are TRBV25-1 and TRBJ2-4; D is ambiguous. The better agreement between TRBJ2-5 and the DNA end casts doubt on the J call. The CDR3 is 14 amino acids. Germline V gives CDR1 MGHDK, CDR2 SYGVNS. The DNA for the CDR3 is TGTGCCAGCAGTGAATTAGGGTGGGTGGAGACCCAGTACTTC. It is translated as CASSELGWVETQYF.

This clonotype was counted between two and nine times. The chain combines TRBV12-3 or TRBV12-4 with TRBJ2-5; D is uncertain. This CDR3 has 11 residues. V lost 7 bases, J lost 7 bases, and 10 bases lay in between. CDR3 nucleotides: TGTGCCAGCACTCTATCGGGGACCCAGTACTTC. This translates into CASTLSGTQYF.

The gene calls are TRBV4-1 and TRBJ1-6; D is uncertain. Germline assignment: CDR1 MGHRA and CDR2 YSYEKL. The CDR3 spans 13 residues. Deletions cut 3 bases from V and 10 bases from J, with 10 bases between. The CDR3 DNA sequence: TGCGCCAGCAGCCAGGATACGGAATCACCCCTCCACTTT. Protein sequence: CASSQDTESPLHF.

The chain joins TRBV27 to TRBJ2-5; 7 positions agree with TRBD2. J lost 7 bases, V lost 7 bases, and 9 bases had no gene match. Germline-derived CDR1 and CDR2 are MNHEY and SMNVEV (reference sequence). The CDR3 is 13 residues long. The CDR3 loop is CASTSGEGRTQYF. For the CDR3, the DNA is TGTGCCAGCACCAGCGGGGAGGGAAGGACCCAGTACTTC.

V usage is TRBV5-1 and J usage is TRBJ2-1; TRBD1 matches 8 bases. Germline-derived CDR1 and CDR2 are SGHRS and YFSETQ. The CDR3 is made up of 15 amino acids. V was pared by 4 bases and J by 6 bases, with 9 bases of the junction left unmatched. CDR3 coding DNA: TGCGCCAGCAGCCTAACGACAGGGGCGGGCAATGAGCAGTTCTTC. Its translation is CASSLTTGAGNEQFF. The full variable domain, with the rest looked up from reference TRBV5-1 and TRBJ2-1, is KAGVTQTPRYLIKTRGQQVTLSCSPISGHRSVSWYQQTPGQGLQFLFEYFSETQRNKGNFPGRFSGRQFSNSRSEMNVSTLELGDSALYLCASSLTTGAGNEQFFGPGTRLTVL.

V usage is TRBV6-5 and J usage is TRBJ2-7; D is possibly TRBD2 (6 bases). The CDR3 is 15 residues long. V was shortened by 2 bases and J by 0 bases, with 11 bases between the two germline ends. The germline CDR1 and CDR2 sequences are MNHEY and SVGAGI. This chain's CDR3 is CASSYAGTPSYEQYF. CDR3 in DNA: TGTGCCAGCAGTTACGCCGGGACTCCCTCCTACGAGCAGTACTTC.

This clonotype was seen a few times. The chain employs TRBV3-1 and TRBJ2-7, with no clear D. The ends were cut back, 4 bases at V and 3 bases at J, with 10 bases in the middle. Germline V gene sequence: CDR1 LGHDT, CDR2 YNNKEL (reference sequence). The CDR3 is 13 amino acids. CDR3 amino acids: CASSPALSYEQYF. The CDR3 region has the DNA TGTGCCAGCAGCCCCGCTCTCAGCTACGAGCAGTACTTC.

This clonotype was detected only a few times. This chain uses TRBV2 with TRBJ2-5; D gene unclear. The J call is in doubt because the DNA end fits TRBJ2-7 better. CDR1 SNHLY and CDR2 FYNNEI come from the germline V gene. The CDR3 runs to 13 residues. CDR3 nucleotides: TGTGCCAGCAGTCCAGTGATAGGCGACGAGCAGTACTTC. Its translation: CASSPVIGDEQYF.

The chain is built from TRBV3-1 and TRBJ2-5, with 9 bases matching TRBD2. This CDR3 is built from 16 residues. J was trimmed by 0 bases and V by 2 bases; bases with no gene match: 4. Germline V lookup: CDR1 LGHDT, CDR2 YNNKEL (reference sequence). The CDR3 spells CASSQTSGGYQETQYF. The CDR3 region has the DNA TGTGCCAGCAGCCAAACCAGCGGGGGGTACCAAGAGACCCAGTACTTC.

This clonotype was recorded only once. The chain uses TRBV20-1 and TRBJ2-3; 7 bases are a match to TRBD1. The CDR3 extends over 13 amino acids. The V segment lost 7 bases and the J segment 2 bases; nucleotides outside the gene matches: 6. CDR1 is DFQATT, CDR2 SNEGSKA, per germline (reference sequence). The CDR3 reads CSVTTGFTDTQYF. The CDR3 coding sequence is TGCAGTGTCACGACAGGGTTCACAGATACGCAGTATTTT.

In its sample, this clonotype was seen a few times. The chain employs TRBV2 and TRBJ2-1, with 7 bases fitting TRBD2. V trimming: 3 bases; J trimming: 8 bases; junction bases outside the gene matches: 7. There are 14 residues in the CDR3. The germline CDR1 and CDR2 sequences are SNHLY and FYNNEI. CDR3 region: CASSDAGDIDEQFF. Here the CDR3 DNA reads TGTGCCAGCAGTGACGCGGGAGATATCGATGAGCAGTTCTTC.

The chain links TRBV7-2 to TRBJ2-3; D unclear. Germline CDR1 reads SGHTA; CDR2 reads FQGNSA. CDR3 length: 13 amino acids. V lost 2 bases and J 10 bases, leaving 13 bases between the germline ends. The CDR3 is CASSLRMSDPQYF. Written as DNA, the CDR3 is TGTGCCAGCAGCTTAAGGATGTCGGATCCGCAGTATTTT.

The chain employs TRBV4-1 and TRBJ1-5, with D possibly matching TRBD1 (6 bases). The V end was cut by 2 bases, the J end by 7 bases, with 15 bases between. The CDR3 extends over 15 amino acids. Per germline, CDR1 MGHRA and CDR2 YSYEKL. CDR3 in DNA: TGCGCCAGCAGCCAACGGGGGGGCGCGGGACAGCCCCAGCATTTT. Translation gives CASSQRGGAGQPQHF.

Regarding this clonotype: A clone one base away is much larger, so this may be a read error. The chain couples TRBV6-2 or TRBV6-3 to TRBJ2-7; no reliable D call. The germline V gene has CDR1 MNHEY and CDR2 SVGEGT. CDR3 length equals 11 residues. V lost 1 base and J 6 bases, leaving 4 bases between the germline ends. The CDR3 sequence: CASSYWSEQYF. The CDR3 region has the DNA TGTGCCAGCAGTTACTGGAGCGAGCAGTACTTC.

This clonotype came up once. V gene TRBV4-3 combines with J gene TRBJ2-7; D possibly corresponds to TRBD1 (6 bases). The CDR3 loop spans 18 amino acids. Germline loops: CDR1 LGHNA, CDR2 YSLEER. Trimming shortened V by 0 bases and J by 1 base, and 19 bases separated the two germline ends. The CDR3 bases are TGCGCCAGCAGCCAAGAAAGGCAGGGGCGTACGATATCCTACGAGCAGTACTTC. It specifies CASSQERQGRTISYEQYF.

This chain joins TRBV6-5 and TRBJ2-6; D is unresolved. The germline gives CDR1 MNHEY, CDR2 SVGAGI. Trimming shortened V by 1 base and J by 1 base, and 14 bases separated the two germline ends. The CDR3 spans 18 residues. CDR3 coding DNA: TGTGCCAGCAGTTACTTGGGATTGTCCCTTTCTGGGGCCAACGTCCTGACTTTC. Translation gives CASSYLGLSLSGANVLTF.

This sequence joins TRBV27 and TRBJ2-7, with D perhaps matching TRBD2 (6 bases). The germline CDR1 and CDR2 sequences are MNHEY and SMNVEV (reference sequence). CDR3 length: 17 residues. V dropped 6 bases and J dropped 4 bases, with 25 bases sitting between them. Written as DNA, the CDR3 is TGTGCCAGCAGGCGAACTGGCGTGGAGGGCTACCTTTACGAGCAGTACTTC. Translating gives CASRRTGVEGYLYEQYF.

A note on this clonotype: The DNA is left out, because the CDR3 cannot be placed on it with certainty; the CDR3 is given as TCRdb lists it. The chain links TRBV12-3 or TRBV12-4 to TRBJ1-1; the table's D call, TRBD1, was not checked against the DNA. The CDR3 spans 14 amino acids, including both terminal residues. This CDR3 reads CASSSSGANTEAFF.

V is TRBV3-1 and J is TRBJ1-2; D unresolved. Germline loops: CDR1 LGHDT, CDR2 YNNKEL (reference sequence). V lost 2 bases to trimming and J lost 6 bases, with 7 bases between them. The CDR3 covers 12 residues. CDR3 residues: CASSQRQDGYTF. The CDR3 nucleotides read TGTGCCAGCAGCCAACGTCAAGATGGCTACACCTTC.